These 6 T cell receptor beta chains came from one sample sequenced in a study of cytomegalovirus exposure and HLA in healthy donors. Primers included in the PCR were 60 Vbeta and 13 Jbeta primers. The assay was immunoSEQ multiplex PCR, and TCRdb's table has in-frame clones only and misses some. Of under 200,000 clones in the sample, roughly four fifths were seen once. Sequenced: PBMCs. The receptors originated from a girl aged 2 to 10 in good health and CMV-seropositive.

The chain uses TRBV30 and TRBJ1-1; tentatively, D is TRBD1 (5 bases). Germline CDR1 GTSNPN, CDR2 SVGIG (reference sequence). V was cut by 2 bases and J by 1 base, with 17 bases left in between. This CDR3 has 16 amino acids. CDR3 sequence (DNA): TGTGCCTGGAGTCATACCTTGGCGGGGGAGAACACTGAAGCTTTCTTT. This sequence encodes CAWSHTLAGENTEAFF.

The chain joins TRBV6-5 to TRBJ1-5; 7 bases are shared with TRBD1. Germline CDR1 MNHEY, CDR2 SVGAGI. Losses at the gene ends were 0 bases for V and 5 bases for J; bases not matched to a gene: 4. The CDR3 has 15 amino acids. CDR3 coding DNA: TGTGCCAGCAGTTACTCGTGGCAGGGGGATCAGCCCCAGCATTTT. Translated, it gives CASSYSWQGDQPQHF.

The rearrangement uses TRBV2 and TRBJ1-5; D possibly corresponds to TRBD1 (6 bases). The CDR3 is made up of 15 amino acids. With 2 bases removed from V and 5 bases from J, the gap between germline ends came to 13 bases. The germline V gene has CDR1 SNHLY and CDR2 FYNNEI. The DNA of the CDR3 is TGTGCCAGCAGTGAAAGTAGGGGGATATATCAGCCCCAGCATTTT. Its protein is CASSESRGIYQPQHF.

The chain carries TRBV18 and TRBJ2-7; D possibly corresponds to TRBD1 (6 bases). The germline V gene has CDR1 KGHSH and CDR2 LQKENI. This CDR3 contains 14 residues. Trimming took off 3 bases at V and 2 bases at J, with 11 bases between the two ends. CDR3 nucleotide sequence: TGTGCCAGCTCACCGCCGGACAGCCCCTACGAGCAGTACTTC. Protein sequence: CASSPPDSPYEQYF. Combining the CDR3 with reference TRBV18 and TRBJ2-7 gives the whole variable domain NAGVMQNPRHLVRRRGQEARLRCSPMKGHSHVYWYRQLPEEGLKFMVYLQKENIIDESGMPKERFSAEFPKEGPSILRIQQVVRGDSAAYFCASSPPDSPYEQYFGPGTRLTVT.

This clone occurred a few times. The chain employs TRBV4-2 and TRBJ2-3; TRBD2 matches 7 bases. J lost 6 bases, V lost 0 bases, and 15 bases had no gene match. CDR1 and CDR2 from the germline V gene are LGHNA and YNFKEQ. The CDR3 covers 18 residues. The CDR3: CASSQDYVRSGNADTQYF. CDR3 coding DNA: TGTGCCAGCAGCCAAGATTACGTGCGGAGCGGGAACGCGGATACGCAGTATTTT.

The chain has TRBV10-3 and TRBJ1-2; D not certain. The CDR3 runs to 12 residues. Germline loops: CDR1 ENHRY, CDR2 SYGVKD. V lost 0 bases and J 8 bases, leaving 7 bases between the germline ends. This CDR3 reads CAISESGGGYTF. The CDR3 DNA reads as TGTGCCATCAGTGAGTCAGGAGGAGGCTACACCTTC.